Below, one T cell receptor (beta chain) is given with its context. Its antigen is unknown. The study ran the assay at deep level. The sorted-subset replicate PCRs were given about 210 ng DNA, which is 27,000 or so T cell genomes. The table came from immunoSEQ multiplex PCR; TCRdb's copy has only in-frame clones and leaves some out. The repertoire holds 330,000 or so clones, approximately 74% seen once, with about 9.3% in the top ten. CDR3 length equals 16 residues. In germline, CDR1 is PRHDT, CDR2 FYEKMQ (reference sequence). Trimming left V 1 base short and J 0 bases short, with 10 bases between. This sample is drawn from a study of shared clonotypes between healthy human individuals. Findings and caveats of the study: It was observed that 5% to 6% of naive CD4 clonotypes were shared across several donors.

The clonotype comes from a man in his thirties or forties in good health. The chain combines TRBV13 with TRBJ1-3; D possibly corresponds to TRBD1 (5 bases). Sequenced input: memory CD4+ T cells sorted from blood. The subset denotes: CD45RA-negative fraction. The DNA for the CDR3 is TGTGCCAGCAGCTTAGTAGCAGGGAGCTCTGGAAACACCATATATTTT. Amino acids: CASSLVAGSSGNTIYF.